This T cell receptor (beta chain) originates from a study of blood T cell repertoires in COVID-19. Study context: COVID-19 samples from acute and convalescent phases originated in the United States, Italy and Spain.

Participant reports of clinical history set cohort assignment. As handled by the study authors: Estimates of nucleated cell counts were drawn from the amplification of reference gene primers. The method was immunoSEQ multiplex PCR; TCRdb's version includes in-frame clones alone and lacks a portion of them. Clone size and the V and J calls come from that table; the DNA yielded D and trimming. This table holds nearly 350,000 clones, roughly 87% found once. V shed 3 bases, J shed 4 bases, and the junction held 10 bases outside the gene matches. This CDR3 is built from 15 residues. Germline CDR1 SGDLS, CDR2 YYNGEE.

The clonotype was recovered from a woman aged 25 to 39 who had recovered from COVID-19. This rearrangement joins TRBV9 to TRBJ2-7; 7 positions agree with TRBD1. Sequencing used PBMCs or T cells enriched from blood (not recorded which). CDR3 nucleotides: TGTGCCAGCAGCGCAGGGCAGACAGGGTTTTACGAGCAGTACTTC. This gives the protein CASSAGQTGFYEQYF.